The 8 T cell receptor beta chains given below trace back to one sample, sequenced in a study of blood T cells in healthy people across ages. With a J-beta primer mix and a sample-barcoded 5' primer, a second PCR ran roughly 6 to 11 cycles. Via MiXCR, TCRdb re-called the 5' RACE reads, giving one row per CDR3 protein. The table has around 650,000 distinct CDR3 sequences, approximately 40% seen once. The sample consisted of blood. The receptors were gathered from a man of 80 years or more in good health.

This sequence joins TRBV10-3 and TRBJ2-5, with 7 nucleotides matching TRBD1. CDR1 ENHRY and CDR2 SYGVKD come from the germline V gene. Germline trimming cut 4 bases from V and 11 bases from J; bases unmatched to any gene: 13. The length of the CDR3 is 14 residues. CDR3 nucleotides: TGTGCCATCAGTGCCCCGGGACAGTACAATGAGCAGTACTTC. Its translation is CAISAPGQYNEQYF.

This rearrangement joins TRBV10-3 to TRBJ2-3; D is possibly TRBD2 (5 bases). There are 15 residues in the CDR3. Per germline, CDR1 ENHRY and CDR2 SYGVKD. V lost 7 bases and J 4 bases, leaving 18 bases between the germline ends. In DNA form, the CDR3 reads TGTGCCATCAACGGAGGCGAGATCGTTGCAGATACGCAGTATTTT. Protein sequence: CAINGGEIVADTQYF.

The V gene is TRBV2, the J gene TRBJ1-4; D is unresolved. CDR1 SNHLY and CDR2 FYNNEI come from the germline V gene. The length of the CDR3 is 13 residues. The ends were cut back, 4 bases at V and 3 bases at J, with 6 bases in the middle. The CDR3 DNA reads as TGTGCCAGCAGTGGGTTATCTAATGAAAAACTGTTTTTT. The encoded protein is CASSGLSNEKLFF.

The CDR3 nucleotides are TGTGCCAGCAGCCCCCACGGACTAGCGTCGCGCGGAAGAAGCAATGAGCAGTTCTTC. This gives the protein CASSPHGLASRGRSNEQFF. V is TRBV11-2 and J is TRBJ2-1; 9 nucleotides match TRBD2. The germline CDR1 and CDR2 sequences are SGHAT and FQNNGV. The ends lost 5 bases at V and 6 bases at J; junction bases unmatched: 20. The CDR3 runs to 19 residues. Full variable domain (missing parts from reference TRBV11-2 and TRBJ2-1): EAGVAQSPRYKIIEKRQSVAFWCNPISGHATLYWYQQILGQGPKLLIQFQNNGVVDDSQLPKDRFSAERLKGVDSTLKIQPAKLEDSAVYLCASSPHGLASRGRSNEQFFGPGTRLTVL.

V gene TRBV7-3 combines with J gene TRBJ2-5; 13 bases are shared with TRBD2. Per germline, CDR1 SGHTA and CDR2 FQGTGA. This CDR3 has 15 residues. V gave up 3 bases and J gave up 4 bases; unmatched junction bases: 2. The DNA of the CDR3 is TGTGCCAGCAGCTTGACTAGCGGGAGGTTAGAGACCCAGTACTTC. This encodes CASSLTSGRLETQYF.

The chain is built from TRBV10-2 and TRBJ1-2; 8 nucleotides agree with TRBD1. The CDR3 is 15 residues long. With V trimmed by 2 bases and J by 8 bases, 10 bases remained unmatched. Germline values: CDR1 WSHSY, CDR2 SAAADI. The CDR3 DNA is TGCGCCAGCAGTGAGCGAAGGACAGGGCCCTTAGGCTACACCTTC. Encoded protein: CASSERRTGPLGYTF.

The V and J genes are TRBV11-2 and TRBJ2-5; D is unclear. The CDR3 length is 12 residues. With 4 bases removed from V and 7 bases from J, the gap between germline ends came to 10 bases. Per the germline V gene, CDR1 is SGHAT and CDR2 is FQNNGV. The CDR3: CASSSQDRTQYF. The CDR3 bases are TGTGCCAGCAGCTCCCAAGATCGGACCCAGTACTTC.

This clonotype has only a few counts. The gene calls are TRBV7-2 and TRBJ2-3; D is unresolved. With 5 bases removed from V and 5 bases from J, the gap between germline ends came to 11 bases. Looked up from germline, CDR1 is SGHTA and CDR2 is FQGNSA. The CDR3 has 13 amino acids. The CDR3 nucleotides are TGTGCCAGCAGCGCCCAACCCCGAGATACGCAGTATTTT. Amino acid sequence: CASSAQPRDTQYF.